The TCR beta chain under discussion was sequenced for a study of blood T cell repertoires in COVID-19. Study summary: Sites across the United States, Italy and Spain contributed samples from acute and convalescent COVID-19. In each case, the material was cDNA or gDNA derived from T cells, B-cell-depleted T cells, or PBMCs.

The CDR3 runs to 17 residues. The V gene's germline CDR1 is DFQATT and CDR2 SNEGSKA (reference sequence). Trimming cost V 3 bases and J 5 bases, with 24 bases left between them. In the original analysis: Using reference gene primer amplification, nucleated cell counts were estimated. Generated by immunoSEQ multiplex PCR, the TCRdb table keeps only in-frame clones and is missing some. The V and J calls and clone size come from that table; D and trimming were worked out from the DNA. Among about 150,000 clones listed, about four fifths were seen once. The genes are TRBV20-1 and TRBJ2-3; TRBD2 might be the D (5 bases). The sequencing input was peripheral blood. This sequence originates from a man between 60 and 75 years old with acute or convalescent COVID-19. This chain's CDR3 is CSASGLSVSSRVDTQYF. CDR3 nucleotide sequence: TGCAGTGCTAGTGGGCTTAGCGTCTCGTCACGTGTAGATACGCAGTATTTT.